These 10 T cell receptor beta chains share one sample of origin, sequenced in a study of T cell changes during pregnancy in multiple sclerosis (dated by TCRdb to between 2017 and 2020). Libraries were built with the immunoSEQ multiplex PCR assay. Held by TCRdb, this immuneACCESS table contains in-frame sequences only and omits some clones. Under half of the omission traces to an unresolved V gene where checked; the cause of the rest is unknown. The sample table lists more than 55,000 clones, around nine tenths of them with a count of one. The ten largest make up less than 2.5% of the sample. The source was peripheral blood, collected in the first trimester of pregnancy. The receptor set was obtained from a female donor in good health, enrolled as a control in a pregnancy study.

This clone was seen a single time. V is TRBV5-4 and J is TRBJ2-3; D possibly corresponds to TRBD1 (5 bases). The V gene lost 0 bases and the J gene lost 2 bases, with 16 bases spanning the gap. The CDR3 covers 17 residues. Germline loops: CDR1 SGHNT, CDR2 YYREEE (reference sequence). The CDR3, as DNA: TGTGCCAGCAGCTTGGGAGGACGAGACAGACCCACAGATACGCAGTATTTT. This gives the protein CASSLGGRDRPTDTQYF.

The chain is built from TRBV4-2 and TRBJ2-2; the D gene is possibly TRBD1 (6 bases). CDR3 size: 14 residues. V lost 3 bases and J 7 bases, leaving 12 bases between the germline ends. Germline values: CDR1 LGHNA, CDR2 YNFKEQ. CDR3 nucleotides: TGTGCCAGCAGCCAGGGGGCGGAGGTCGGGGAGCTGTTTTTT. It is translated as CASSQGAEVGELFF.

The chain uses TRBV6-5 and TRBJ2-2; D gene uncertain. Trimming removed 10 bases from V and 0 bases from J, with 12 bases in between. This CDR3 contains 14 residues. The germline gives CDR1 MNHEY, CDR2 SVGAGI. Here the CDR3 DNA reads TGTGCCACCTACTGTTCCGCGAACACCGGGGAGCTGTTTTTT. The encoded protein is CATYCSANTGELFF.

The chain carries TRBV19 and TRBJ2-3; the D gene is possibly TRBD1 (5 bases). There are 12 residues in the CDR3. Germline CDR1 is LNHDA and CDR2 is SQIVND (reference sequence). V shed 5 bases and J shed 6 bases, with 9 bases lying between them. Here the CDR3 DNA reads TGTGCCAGTAGTCAGGGCTACGATACGCAGTATTTT. It is translated as CASSQGYDTQYF. Supplemented by reference TRBV19 and TRBJ2-3, the full variable domain reads DGGITQSPKYLFRKEGQNVTLSCEQNLNHDAMYWYRQDPGQGLRLIYYSQIVNDFQKGDIAEGYSVSREKKESFPLTVTSAQKNPTAFYLCASSQGYDTQYFGPGTRLTVL.

This chain links TRBV10-3 with TRBJ2-2, with 7 positions matching TRBD2. The CDR3 is 17 residues long. With V trimmed by 8 bases and J by 5 bases, 17 bases remained unmatched. CDR1 ENHRY and CDR2 SYGVKD come from the germline V gene. The CDR3 here is CAISPTMSGMYTGELFF. The CDR3 nucleotides read TGTGCCATCTCTCCCACTATGAGCGGGATGTATACCGGGGAGCTGTTTTTT.

This chain uses TRBV30 with TRBJ1-1, with D unresolved. The CDR3 spans 12 residues. Germline V lookup: CDR1 GTSNPN, CDR2 SVGIG (reference sequence). Trimming cost V 3 bases and J 6 bases, with 11 bases left between them. CDR3 residues: CAWSPGGSEAFF. The CDR3 DNA follows: TGTGCCTGGAGCCCCGGCGGATCTGAAGCTTTCTTT.

This rearrangement joins TRBV28 to TRBJ1-5; TRBD1 is a possible D gene (6 bases). The CDR3 loop spans 16 amino acids. From germline, CDR1 is MDHEN and CDR2 SYDVKM. V lost 6 bases and J 4 bases, leaving 19 bases between the germline ends. CDR3 amino acids: CASREGQPLSNQPQHF. The CDR3 region has the DNA TGTGCCAGCAGGGAAGGACAGCCACTATCGAATCAGCCCCAGCATTTT.

This clone has a handful of counts. The rearrangement joins TRBV6-4 to TRBJ2-5; 7 bases map to TRBD2. In germline, CDR1 is MRHNA, CDR2 SNTAGT. There are 13 residues in the CDR3. V trimming: 7 bases; J trimming: 5 bases; junction bases outside the gene matches: 7. The CDR3 nucleotides read TGTGCCAGCAAAAATAGCGGGCGGGAGACCCAGTACTTC. Its translation: CASKNSGRETQYF.

This chain connects TRBV4-1 to TRBJ1-1; D might be TRBD1 (5 bases). Germline values: CDR1 MGHRA, CDR2 YSYEKL. The ends were cut back, 4 bases at V and 4 bases at J, with 10 bases in the middle. CDR3 length: 13 amino acids. Here the CDR3 reads CASSLGAITEAFF. The CDR3 region has the DNA TGCGCCAGCAGCCTAGGGGCCATCACTGAAGCTTTCTTT.

The chain is built from TRBV4-2 and TRBJ2-2; 10 bases map to TRBD2. J lost 3 bases, V lost 2 bases, and 0 bases had no gene match. The CDR3 runs 15 residues. Per the germline V gene, CDR1 is LGHNA and CDR2 is YNFKEQ. The CDR3 region is CASSQLAGDTGELFF. In nucleotides, the CDR3 is TGTGCCAGCAGCCAACTAGCGGGAGACACCGGGGAGCTGTTTTTT.